This is a list of T cell receptor beta chains from one sample in a study of cytomegalovirus exposure and HLA in healthy donors. Assay used: immunoSEQ multiplex PCR; TCRdb lists only in-frame clones, some missing. In the table there are fewer than 200,000 clones, around 80% of which are singletons. Sequencing was done on a sample of PBMCs. The origin of the receptors is a woman between 50 and 59 years old in good health and CMV-seropositive. CDR3s leave out the opening cysteine and the closing phenylalanine or tryptophan. The order of the fields is V gene, D gene, J gene, CDR3 protein. The D gene is left open where the match is weak.

V: TRBV7-9
D: -
J: TRBJ2-7
CDR3: ASSSPTSTY

V: TRBV10-3
D: -
J: TRBJ1-1
CDR3: AISHLLGQMNTEAF

V: TRBV19
D: TRBD2
J: TRBJ2-1
CDR3: ASSSPGRALGNEQF

V: TRBV5-1
D: -
J: TRBJ2-3
CDR3: ASRSSLSTDTQY

V: TRBV6-4
D: TRBD2
J: TRBJ2-2
CDR3: ASSDSGAGNTGELF

V: TRBV28
D: -
J: TRBJ2-7
CDR3: ASKDGLGDLINEQY

V: TRBV2
D: TRBD1
J: TRBJ1-3
CDR3: ASSEATGPGNTIY

V: TRBV19
D: -
J: TRBJ2-3
CDR3: ASSMQVSTDTQY

V: TRBV5-1
D: -
J: TRBJ1-3
CDR3: ASSRGGRDENTIY

V: TRBV9
D: TRBD1
J: TRBJ2-7
CDR3: ASSLSGTGGEQY

V: TRBV18
D: -
J: TRBJ1-1
CDR3: ASSLRTENTEAF

V: TRBV27
D: -
J: TRBJ2-2
CDR3: ASSQDRAWIRRTGELF

V: TRBV11-1
D: TRBD2
J: TRBJ2-5
CDR3: ASSLVASGGVEETQY

V: TRBV5-6
D: -
J: TRBJ1-4
CDR3: ASSYLDRINEKLF

V: TRBV7-2
D: -
J: TRBJ2-5
CDR3: ASTSRGGLGETQY

V: TRBV7-2
D: TRBD2
J: TRBJ2-5
CDR3: ASSRRDYPGETQY

V: TRBV10-3
D: -
J: TRBJ2-5
CDR3: AISAQGGQETQY

V: TRBV7-2
D: TRBD2
J: TRBJ2-5
CDR3: ASSNELTTSGQETQY

V: TRBV7-2
D: -
J: TRBJ1-1
CDR3: ASSLAPGVGTEAF

V: TRBV10-3
D: -
J: TRBJ2-7
CDR3: AISEYPGVRDEQY

V: TRBV18
D: TRBD1
J: TRBJ1-2
CDR3: ASSPPGQGRIGGYT

V: TRBV7-2
D: TRBD2
J: TRBJ2-5
CDR3: ASSLGLAGGSGQTQY

V: TRBV4-3
D: -
J: TRBJ1-2
CDR3: ASSQTGPLGYGYT

V: TRBV5-1
D: -
J: TRBJ2-3
CDR3: ASSFSGGGGTDTQY

V: TRBV14
D: -
J: TRBJ2-7
CDR3: ASSQDRLYEQY

V: TRBV29-1
D: TRBD2
J: TRBJ2-1
CDR3: SAGGSSYNEQF

V: TRBV2
D: -
J: TRBJ1-5
CDR3: ASSEQAGFAQPQH

V: TRBV19
D: TRBD2
J: TRBJ2-5
CDR3: ASSIETSGKSQETQY

V: TRBV5-3
D: -
J: TRBJ2-7
CDR3: ARSFQGRSYEQY

V: TRBV5-1
D: -
J: TRBJ2-3
CDR3: ASSLDPVTDTQY

V: TRBV27
D: -
J: TRBJ1-1
CDR3: ASRWGGANTEAF

V: TRBV9
D: TRBD1
J: TRBJ1-2
CDR3: ASSTHTGGPFSGSNT